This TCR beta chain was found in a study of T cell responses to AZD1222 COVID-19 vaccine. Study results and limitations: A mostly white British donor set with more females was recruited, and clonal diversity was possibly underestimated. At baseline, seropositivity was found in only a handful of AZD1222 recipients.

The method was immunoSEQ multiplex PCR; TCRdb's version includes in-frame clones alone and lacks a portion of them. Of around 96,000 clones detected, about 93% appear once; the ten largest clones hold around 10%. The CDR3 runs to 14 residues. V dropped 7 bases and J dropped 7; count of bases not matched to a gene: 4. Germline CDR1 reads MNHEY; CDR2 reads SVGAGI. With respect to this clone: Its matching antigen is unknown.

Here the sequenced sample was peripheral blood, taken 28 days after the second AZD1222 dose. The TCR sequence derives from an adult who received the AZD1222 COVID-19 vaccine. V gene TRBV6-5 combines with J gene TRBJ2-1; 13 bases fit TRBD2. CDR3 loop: CASTRLAGGNEQFF. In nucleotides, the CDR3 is TGTGCCAGCACGCGACTAGCGGGAGGTAATGAGCAGTTCTTC.